The 27 T cell receptor beta chains below were found in one sample sequenced in a study of shared clonotypes between healthy human individuals. The method was immunoSEQ multiplex PCR; TCRdb's version includes in-frame clones alone and lacks a portion of them. This table has about a million clones, more than 60% appearing once. Sequencing was carried out using memory CD4+ T cells sorted from blood. Subset specified: CD45RA-negative fraction. The receptors were sampled from a man between 18 and 35 years old in good health.

This clone was found once. This rearrangement joins TRBV7-2 to TRBJ2-2, with D perhaps matching TRBD1 (5 bases). V dropped 5 bases and J dropped 7 bases, with 20 bases sitting between them. The germline gives CDR1 SGHTA, CDR2 FQGNSA. CDR3 length: 16 residues. The CDR3 spells CASSHRRAGRFGELFF. In DNA form, the CDR3 reads TGTGCCAGCAGCCACCGCAGGGCCGGCCGTTTCGGGGAGCTGTTTTTT.

The rearrangement uses TRBV28 and TRBJ2-3; 13 nucleotides agree with TRBD2. Germline values: CDR1 MDHEN, CDR2 SYDVKM. V was clipped by 6 bases and J by 5 bases; unmatched bases: 8. The CDR3 loop spans 16 amino acids. The CDR3 region is CASRRTSGGALDTQYF. DNA of the CDR3: TGTGCCAGCAGGCGCACTAGCGGGGGGGCTTTAGATACGCAGTATTTT.

On this clone itself: Since a much larger clone is just one base distant, this may be a read error. The J gene is TRBJ1-1, the V gene TRBV7-3, with 9 nucleotides matching TRBD1. The CDR3 is made up of 13 amino acids. V lost 7 bases and J lost 4; bases outside the gene matches: 4. CDR1 and CDR2 (germline): SGHTA, FQGTGA. The CDR3 nucleotides are TGTGCCAGCAACCTGACAGGGGGCACTGAAGCTTTCTTT. Protein sequence: CASNLTGGTEAFF.

The rearrangement uses TRBV5-3 and TRBJ2-7; 8 bases match TRBD1. TRBV5-3 is filed as an ORF, its function uncertain. The length of the CDR3 is 17 residues. The ends lost 1 base at V and 3 bases at J; junction bases unmatched: 12. Here the CDR3 reads CARSLFQGQGAIYEQYF. The CDR3 coding sequence is TGTGCCAGAAGCTTGTTCCAAGGGCAGGGGGCTATCTACGAGCAGTACTTC.

For this clone: The sample holds other DNA sequences that translate to the same CDR3. V usage is TRBV5-1 and J usage is TRBJ2-3, with a tentative D call TRBD1 (5 bases). The CDR3 totals 13 residues. V was shortened by 0 bases and J by 4 bases, with 6 bases between the two germline ends. Germline V gene data show CDR1 as SGHRS and CDR2 as YFSETQ. CDR3 region: CASSLGGSDTQYF. Here the CDR3 DNA reads TGCGCCAGCAGCTTGGGGGGCTCAGATACGCAGTATTTT. Combining the CDR3 with reference TRBV5-1 and TRBJ2-3 gives the whole variable domain KAGVTQTPRYLIKTRGQQVTLSCSPISGHRSVSWYQQTPGQGLQFLFEYFSETQRNKGNFPGRFSGRQFSNSRSEMNVSTLELGDSALYLCASSLGGSDTQYFGPGTRLTVL.

J is TRBJ2-1 and V is TRBV29-1, with a possible D match to TRBD2 (5 bases). In germline, CDR1 is SQVTM, CDR2 ANQGSEA. This CDR3 has 14 residues. V lost 7 bases and J 2 bases, leaving 15 bases between the germline ends. CDR3 in DNA: TGCAGCGCAATCGCTCCCGGGACCTACAATGAGCAGTTCTTC. It encodes CSAIAPGTYNEQFF.

This clone appeared a single time. The chain combines TRBV2 with TRBJ2-5; D gene uncertain. The CDR3 loop spans 11 amino acids. V was shortened by 9 bases and J by 4 bases, with 9 bases between the two germline ends. Germline V gives CDR1 SNHLY, CDR2 FYNNEI. In nucleotides, the CDR3 is TGTGCCAGTAAGCAGGTAGAGACCCAGTACTTC. It yields the protein CASKQVETQYF.

J is TRBJ1-1 and V is TRBV30; D might be TRBD1 (5 bases). The CDR3 is 15 amino acids. The V gene's germline CDR1 is GTSNPN and CDR2 SVGIG (reference sequence). V dropped 0 bases and J dropped 1 base, with 12 bases sitting between them. The CDR3 sequence: CAWSVGGAKNTEAFF. CDR3 in DNA: TGTGCCTGGAGTGTAGGAGGGGCGAAGAACACTGAAGCTTTCTTT.

The V and J genes are TRBV10-3 and TRBJ1-1, with a weak D call TRBD1 (5 bases). From germline, CDR1 is ENHRY and CDR2 SYGVKD. This CDR3 is 11 amino acids long. With 4 bases removed from V and 11 bases from J, the gap between germline ends came to 11 bases. The CDR3: CAISGGVAAFF. CDR3 in DNA: TGTGCCATCAGTGGGGGGGTGGCGGCTTTCTTT.

The CDR3 DNA reads as TGTGCCAGCAGTGAAGCGGGGTCGGCTCAGCCCCAGCATTTT. Translated, it gives CASSEAGSAQPQHF. The chain joins TRBV2 to TRBJ1-5; D gene uncertain. Germline loops: CDR1 SNHLY, CDR2 FYNNEI. CDR3 size: 14 residues. V was pared by 0 bases and J by 6 bases, with 9 bases between.

The V gene is TRBV7-9, the J gene TRBJ2-7; tentatively, D is TRBD1 (5 bases). This CDR3 comprises 12 residues. Trimming left V 1 base short and J 5 bases short, with 6 bases between. CDR1 SEHNR and CDR2 FQNEAQ come from the germline V gene (reference sequence). The CDR3 spells CASSLVGDEQYF. The CDR3 coding sequence is TGTGCCAGCAGCTTAGTAGGGGACGAGCAGTACTTC.

On this clone: The same CDR3 can be traced to other DNA sequences in this sample. V usage is TRBV9 and J usage is TRBJ2-3; D possibly corresponds to TRBD2 (6 bases). V shed 2 bases and J shed 0 bases, with 7 bases lying between them. Germline-derived CDR1 and CDR2 are SGDLS and YYNGEE. The CDR3 is 14 residues long. The DNA for the CDR3 is TGTGCCAGCAGCGTGGAGGGGAGCACAGATACGCAGTATTTT. This codes for CASSVEGSTDTQYF.

The chain recombines TRBV10-3 with TRBJ2-7; 8 bases match TRBD1. Germline loops: CDR1 ENHRY, CDR2 SYGVKD. The CDR3 runs 13 residues. With V trimmed by 10 bases and J by 2 bases, 7 bases remained unmatched. The CDR3: CATRGPVAYEQYF. CDR3 nucleotide sequence: TGTGCCACCAGGGGGCCGGTTGCCTACGAGCAGTACTTC.

With respect to this clone: Other nucleotide sequences from this sample produce the same CDR3. The chain recombines TRBV19 with TRBJ1-5; 9 bases match TRBD1. The germline gives CDR1 LNHDA, CDR2 SQIVND (reference sequence). The V and J ends lost 3 bases and 4 bases, in that order; junction bases with no gene match: 1. The CDR3 length is 14 residues. The CDR3 reads CASSMTGGNQPQHF. In DNA, the CDR3 is TGTGCCAGTAGTATGACAGGGGGAAATCAGCCCCAGCATTTT.

This chain uses TRBV4-2 with TRBJ2-6; TRBD2 agrees at 12 bases. Germline-derived CDR1 and CDR2 are LGHNA and YNFKEQ. The CDR3 contains 21 residues. V trimming: 0 bases; J trimming: 0 bases; junction bases outside the gene matches: 9. CDR3 in DNA: TGTGCCAGCAGCCAAGACGGACTAGCGGGGACCTCCTCCTCTGGGGCCAACGTCCTGACTTTC. It is translated as CASSQDGLAGTSSSGANVLTF.

V is TRBV28 and J is TRBJ1-5, with 8 nucleotides matching TRBD1. CDR3 length: 15 amino acids. Germline CDR1 and CDR2: MDHEN and SYDVKM. V shed 6 bases and J 4 bases; nucleotides not matched to a gene: 8. CDR3 region: CASRNQGALNQPQHF. DNA of the CDR3: TGTGCCAGCAGAAATCAGGGGGCACTGAATCAGCCCCAGCATTTT.

The chain carries TRBV28 and TRBJ1-5; a possible D gene is TRBD1 (5 bases). V gave up 3 bases and J gave up 6 bases, with 15 bases separating them. The CDR3 contains 15 residues. Germline CDR1 is MDHEN and CDR2 is SYDVKM. CDR3 loop: CASSFSEGRGQPQHF. CDR3 bases: TGTGCCAGCAGTTTTTCAGAGGGGAGGGGTCAGCCCCAGCATTTT. The variable domain in full, with the rest retrieved from reference TRBV28 and TRBJ1-5, is DVKVTQSSRYLVKRTGEKVFLECVQDMDHENMFWYRQDPGLGLRLIYFSYDVKMKEKGDIPEGYSVSREKKERFSLILESASTNQTSMYLCASSFSEGRGQPQHFGDGTRLSIL.

The gene calls are TRBV18 and TRBJ1-4; a weak D match, TRBD1 (5 bases). CDR1 is KGHSH, CDR2 LQKENI, per germline. Trimming left V 2 bases short and J 7 bases short, with 11 bases between. The CDR3 length is 14 residues. This chain's CDR3 is CASSPGRVGEKLFF. In nucleotides, the CDR3 is TGTGCCAGCTCACCAGGCAGGGTCGGTGAAAAACTGTTTTTT.

This clone was detected once. Other DNA sequences in the sample encode the same CDR3. V usage is TRBV7-9 and J usage is TRBJ2-2, with D unclear. Between the trimmed V and J ends, which lost 5 bases and 5 bases, there was a span of 12 bases. Germline V gives CDR1 SEHNR, CDR2 FQNEAQ (reference sequence). The CDR3 is made up of 14 amino acids. The CDR3 DNA is TGTGCCAGCAGCCTCGGACGCGGTACCGGGGAGCTGTTTTTT. Protein: CASSLGRGTGELFF.

This chain's CDR3 is CASSLESGETQYF. CDR3 nucleotides: TGTGCCAGCAGCTTGGAATCGGGGGAGACCCAGTACTTC. The chain couples TRBV5-4 to TRBJ2-5, with D maybe TRBD2 (5 bases). Germline V gene lookup returns CDR1 SGHNT and CDR2 YYREEE (reference sequence). V lost 0 bases and J 5 bases, leaving 8 bases between the germline ends. This CDR3 is built from 13 residues.

This chain links TRBV30 with TRBJ2-7; no definite D call. Trimming removed 0 bases from V and 4 bases from J, with 13 bases in between. The CDR3 totals 14 residues. Germline values: CDR1 GTSNPN, CDR2 SVGIG (reference sequence). The CDR3 DNA reads as TGTGCCTGGAGTGTATCGTCGGGCCAGTACGAGCAGTACTTC. This translates into CAWSVSSGQYEQYF.

The chain uses TRBV7-2 and TRBJ2-3; D not certain. Trimming took 5 bases from V and 2 from J, leaving 14 bases between them. Germline loops: CDR1 SGHTA, CDR2 FQGNSA. The CDR3 runs to 15 residues. In DNA form, the CDR3 reads TGTGCCAGCAGCGGAAGGCAGGACCACACAGATACGCAGTATTTT. As protein: CASSGRQDHTDTQYF.

The chain links TRBV5-1 to TRBJ2-5; 10 positions match TRBD2. Unmatched junction bases numbered 8, after V lost 4 bases and J lost 5 bases. The CDR3 has 15 amino acids. CDR1 is SGHRS, CDR2 YFSETQ, per germline. The DNA for the CDR3 is TGCGCCAGCAGCAGCAGCGGGGGGGCCCGTGAGACCCAGTACTTC. Protein product: CASSSSGGARETQYF. The full variable domain, in which reference TRBV5-1 and TRBJ2-5 provide the parts outside the CDR3, is KAGVTQTPRYLIKTRGQQVTLSCSPISGHRSVSWYQQTPGQGLQFLFEYFSETQRNKGNFPGRFSGRQFSNSRSEMNVSTLELGDSALYLCASSSSGGARETQYFGPGTRLLVL.

A single count supports this clone. The chain joins TRBV11-3 to TRBJ2-3; TRBD1 matches 7 bases. CDR1 is SGHNT and CDR2 is YENEEA in the germline V gene. The CDR3 has 12 amino acids. V was pared by 5 bases and J by 8 bases, with 4 bases of the junction left unmatched. The CDR3 bases are TGTGCCAGCAGCCCTACAGGGGTTACGCAGTATTTT. It translates to CASSPTGVTQYF.

The chain has TRBV10-3 and TRBJ2-2, with D uncertain. Germline assignment: CDR1 ENHRY and CDR2 SYGVKD. With 4 bases removed from V and 2 bases from J, the gap between germline ends came to 8 bases. CDR3 length: 14 amino acids. The CDR3 DNA sequence: TGTGCCATCAGTGCGCTACTAAACACCGGGGAGCTGTTTTTT. Amino acids: CAISALLNTGELFF.

The chain recombines TRBV20-1 with TRBJ1-1; the D is unclear. CDR3 length: 10 residues. Germline CDR1 and CDR2: DFQATT and SNEGSKA (reference sequence). V lost 6 bases to trimming and J lost 1 base, with 3 bases between them. Written as DNA, the CDR3 is TGCAGTGCCGGGAACACTGAAGCTTTCTTT. Translating gives CSAGNTEAFF.

V gene TRBV9 combines with J gene TRBJ1-6; 7 positions match TRBD1. V was pared by 1 base and J by 10 bases, with 5 bases of the junction left unmatched. Germline CDR1 SGDLS, CDR2 YYNGEE. The CDR3 runs 14 residues. CDR3 sequence: CASSVKGQVSPLHF. The DNA for the CDR3 is TGTGCCAGCAGCGTAAAAGGACAGGTCTCACCCCTCCACTTT.